These 14 T cell receptor beta chains were all obtained from the same sample, sequenced in a study of blood T cell repertoires in COVID-19. Using immunoSEQ multiplex PCR, the repertoire was profiled, and TCRdb retains in-frame clones only, with some absent. The data show approximately 150,000 clones, over 80% seen once. The sample comprised peripheral blood. The origin of the receptors is a woman aged 45-60 years with acute or convalescent COVID-19.

This chain joins TRBV5-1 and TRBJ2-1, with TRBD2 identical over 10 bases. The CDR3 runs to 18 residues. Germline assignment: CDR1 SGHRS and CDR2 YFSETQ. Losses at the gene ends were 6 bases for V and 0 bases for J; bases not matched to a gene: 12. The CDR3 loop is CASTGLAAPERSYNEQFF. In DNA form, the CDR3 reads TGCGCCAGCACCGGACTAGCGGCACCTGAACGCTCCTACAATGAGCAGTTCTTC.

The rearrangement links TRBV10-1 to TRBJ2-1; possible D gene TRBD2, 5 bases. V was cut by 2 bases and J by 9 bases, with 14 bases left in between. This CDR3 is 14 amino acids long. The germline gives CDR1 WNHNN, CDR2 SYGVQD (reference sequence). CDR3 nucleotide sequence: TGCGCCAGCAGTGAGGGAGGCCCGGTCGGTGAGCAGTTCTTC. Amino acid sequence: CASSEGGPVGEQFF.

J is TRBJ1-6 and V is TRBV5-4, with TRBD1 matching 8 bases. The trim removed 4 bases at V and 5 bases at J, leaving 17 bases unmatched. Germline CDR1 is SGHNT and CDR2 is YYREEE (reference sequence). The CDR3 extends over 19 amino acids. CDR3 in amino acids: CASSIPAGTGDFNNSPLHF. The CDR3 nucleotides are TGTGCCAGCAGCATACCTGCCGGGACAGGAGACTTTAATAATTCACCCCTCCACTTT.

The gene calls are TRBV5-4 and TRBJ1-1; D may be TRBD1 (6 bases). Trimming left V 5 bases short and J 3 bases short, with 11 bases between. Germline V gene sequence: CDR1 SGHNT, CDR2 YYREEE (reference sequence). The CDR3 consists of 13 residues. The DNA for the CDR3 is TGTGCCAGCAGTCGACAGGTAGACACTGAAGCTTTCTTT. This encodes CASSRQVDTEAFF.

Only one count was recorded for this clone. This chain links TRBV3-1 (or the pseudogene TRBV3-2) with TRBJ2-5, with TRBD1 matching over 7 bases. This CDR3 comprises 17 residues. Germline V gene data show CDR1 as LGHDT and CDR2 as YNNKEL (reference sequence). After removal of 3 bases from V and 4 bases from J, the junction contained 14 bases not matched to a gene. The CDR3 is CASSQGVGGARGETQYF. CDR3 nucleotides: TGTGCCAGCAGCCAGGGAGTAGGGGGCGCGAGAGGAGAGACCCAGTACTTC.

This clone has a handful of counts. The V and J genes are TRBV2 and TRBJ2-2; possibly TRBD1 for D (5 bases). In germline, CDR1 is SNHLY, CDR2 FYNNEI. The V end was cut by 7 bases, the J end by 4 bases, with 16 bases between. The CDR3 loop spans 15 amino acids. The CDR3 loop is CASKGFTDFTGELFF. The CDR3 DNA reads as TGTGCCAGCAAGGGGTTTACGGATTTCACCGGGGAGCTGTTTTTT.

J is TRBJ2-7 and V is TRBV5-1; D might be TRBD1 (6 bases). The germline V gene has CDR1 SGHRS and CDR2 YFSETQ. Trimming shortened V by 0 bases and J by 12 bases, and 22 bases separated the two germline ends. This CDR3 is built from 15 residues. DNA for the CDR3: TGCGCCAGCAGCTTGGTCCCACCCGGAGGAACAGGGACGTACTTC. It codes for CASSLVPPGGTGTYF.

The chain recombines TRBV11-2 with TRBJ2-1, with TRBD2 identical over 7 bases. This CDR3 has 14 amino acids. Germline CDR1 is SGHAT and CDR2 is FQNNGV. Trimming removed 1 base from V and 9 bases from J; junction bases left unmatched: 6. The CDR3: CASSLAGGFREQFF. Here the CDR3 DNA reads TGTGCCAGCAGCTTAGCGGGGGGATTTCGTGAGCAGTTCTTC.

The chain has TRBV10-1 and TRBJ2-1; D unclear. From germline, CDR1 is WNHNN and CDR2 SYGVQD (reference sequence). V shed 4 bases and J shed 0 bases, with 13 bases lying between them. The CDR3 contains 16 residues. The CDR3 DNA reads as TGCGCCAGCAGTGCTATTAATCCGTCCTCCTACAATGAGCAGTTCTTC. Amino acid sequence: CASSAINPSSYNEQFF.

The chain uses TRBV30 and TRBJ1-5, with D perhaps TRBD1 (6 bases). The ends were cut back, 1 base at V and 7 bases at J, with 11 bases in the middle. The CDR3 sequence is 13 residues long. Germline V gives CDR1 GTSNPN, CDR2 SVGIG (reference sequence). Here the CDR3 reads CAWSDQGSQPQHF. In nucleotides, the CDR3 is TGTGCCTGGAGTGACCAGGGGAGCCAGCCCCAGCATTTT.

The chain uses TRBV7-9 and TRBJ2-1; TRBD2 agrees at 8 bases. Germline loops: CDR1 SEHNR, CDR2 FQNEAQ (reference sequence). This CDR3 spans 15 amino acids. Trimming removed 1 base from V and 5 bases from J; junction bases left unmatched: 4. CDR3 sequence (DNA): TGTGCCAGCAGCTTAGGCGGGAGGTTAGACAATGAGCAGTTCTTC. Amino acid sequence: CASSLGGRLDNEQFF.

The rearrangement uses TRBV9 and TRBJ2-5; 10 bases line up with TRBD2. In germline, CDR1 is SGDLS, CDR2 YYNGEE. With 0 bases clipped from V and 2 bases from J, the junction kept 4 bases outside the gene matches. This CDR3 region has 16 residues. This CDR3 reads CASSVGLAGVQETQYF. The DNA for the CDR3 is TGTGCCAGCAGCGTAGGGCTAGCGGGAGTTCAAGAGACCCAGTACTTC.

The rearrangement uses TRBV6-5 and TRBJ2-1; 12 nucleotides align to TRBD2. Germline V gives CDR1 MNHEY, CDR2 SVGAGI. The trim removed 4 bases at V and 10 bases at J, leaving 8 bases unmatched. The CDR3 sequence is 15 residues long. The CDR3 region is CASSSTLAGGYEQFF. For the CDR3, the DNA is TGTGCCAGCAGTTCGACACTAGCGGGAGGATACGAGCAGTTCTTC.

The chain carries TRBV24-1 and TRBJ2-6; TRBD1 matches 11 bases. The CDR3 contains 16 residues. Germline lookup yields CDR1 KGHDR and CDR2 SFDVKD. V dropped 11 bases and J dropped 0; count of bases not matched to a gene: 5. For the CDR3, the DNA is TGTGCCATCGGACAGGGGGCAGACTCTGGGGCCAACGTCCTGACTTTC. Its translation is CAIGQGADSGANVLTF.